This TCR beta chain originates from a study of T-cell reconstitution after alpha-beta-depleted transplantation in children. The CDR3 has 14 amino acids. Trimming cost V 6 bases and J 4 bases, with 15 bases left between them. TCRbeta library construction was performed incorporating unique molecular identifiers. TCRdb itself ran the PCR reads through MiXCR, one entry per CDR3 protein. Of around 480,000 distinct CDR3 sequences in the sample, roughly 33% are singletons; the top ten hold 2% to 3%. This clonotype occurred a few times. This receptor was identified in a human donor who donated a stem cell graft to a child with aplastic anemia. The chain uses TRBV12-3 or TRBV12-4 and TRBJ1-2; D not resolved. Specimen: PBMCs from the stem cell graft donor, collected from the stem cell graft. The CDR3 protein is CASSLLRAGYGYTF. CDR3 coding DNA: TGTGCCAGCAGCCTTCTTCGCGCGGGCTATGGCTACACCTTC.